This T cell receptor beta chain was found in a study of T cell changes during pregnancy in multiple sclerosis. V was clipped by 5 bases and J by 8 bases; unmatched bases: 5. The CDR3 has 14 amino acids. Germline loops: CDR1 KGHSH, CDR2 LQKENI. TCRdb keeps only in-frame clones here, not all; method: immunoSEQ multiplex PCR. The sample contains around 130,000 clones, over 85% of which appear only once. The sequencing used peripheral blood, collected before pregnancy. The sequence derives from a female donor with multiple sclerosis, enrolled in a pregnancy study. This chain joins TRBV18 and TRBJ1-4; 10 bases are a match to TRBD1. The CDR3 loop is CASSSTGGQEKLFF. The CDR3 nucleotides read TGTGCCAGCTCATCGACAGGGGGCCAGGAAAAACTGTTTTTT.